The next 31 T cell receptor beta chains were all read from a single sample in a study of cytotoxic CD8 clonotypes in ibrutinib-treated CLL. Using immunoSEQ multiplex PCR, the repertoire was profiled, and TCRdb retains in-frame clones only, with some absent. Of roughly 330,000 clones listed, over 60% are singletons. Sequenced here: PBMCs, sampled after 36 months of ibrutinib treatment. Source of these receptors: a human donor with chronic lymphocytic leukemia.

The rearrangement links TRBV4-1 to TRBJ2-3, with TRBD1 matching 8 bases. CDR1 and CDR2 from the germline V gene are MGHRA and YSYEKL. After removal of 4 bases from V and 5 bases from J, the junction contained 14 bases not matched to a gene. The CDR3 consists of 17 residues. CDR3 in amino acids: CASSLWNRDRGRDTQYF. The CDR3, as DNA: TGCGCCAGCAGCCTATGGAACAGAGACAGGGGTAGAGATACGCAGTATTTT.

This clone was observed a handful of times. CDR3 bases: TGCGCCAGCAGCTTGCTCGTGGGGTCCACCGGGGAGCTGTTTTTT. It yields the protein CASSLLVGSTGELFF. The J gene is TRBJ2-2, the V gene TRBV4-1, with D unresolved. The CDR3 sequence is 15 residues long. V was pared by 5 bases and J by 4 bases, with 14 bases between. The germline V gene has CDR1 MGHRA and CDR2 YSYEKL.

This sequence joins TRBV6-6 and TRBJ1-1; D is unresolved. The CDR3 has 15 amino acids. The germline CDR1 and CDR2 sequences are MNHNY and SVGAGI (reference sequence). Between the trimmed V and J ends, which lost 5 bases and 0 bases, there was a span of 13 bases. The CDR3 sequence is CASSPRPGLNTEAFF. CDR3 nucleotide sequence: TGTGCCAGCAGTCCGCGACCCGGATTGAACACTGAAGCTTTCTTT.

CDR3 DNA: TGCGCCAGCAGCTTGGAGAGCTCTGGGGCCAACGTCCTGACTTTC. Protein: CASSLESSGANVLTF. The chain employs TRBV5-1 and TRBJ2-6; D gene uncertain. Trimming took off 0 bases at V and 0 bases at J, with 4 bases between the two ends. Germline CDR1 reads SGHRS; CDR2 reads YFSETQ. The CDR3 is made up of 15 amino acids. The full variable domain, rest sourced from reference TRBV5-1 and TRBJ2-6, is KAGVTQTPRYLIKTRGQQVTLSCSPISGHRSVSWYQQTPGQGLQFLFEYFSETQRNKGNFPGRFSGRQFSNSRSEMNVSTLELGDSALYLCASSLESSGANVLTFGAGSRLTVL.

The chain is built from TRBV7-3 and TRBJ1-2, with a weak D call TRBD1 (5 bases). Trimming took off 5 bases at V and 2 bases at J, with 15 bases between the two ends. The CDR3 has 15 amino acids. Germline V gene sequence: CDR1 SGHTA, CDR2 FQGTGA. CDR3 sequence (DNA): TGTGCCAGCAGCCGTTTCGGGGACGAAAACTATGGCTACACCTTC. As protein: CASSRFGDENYGYTF.

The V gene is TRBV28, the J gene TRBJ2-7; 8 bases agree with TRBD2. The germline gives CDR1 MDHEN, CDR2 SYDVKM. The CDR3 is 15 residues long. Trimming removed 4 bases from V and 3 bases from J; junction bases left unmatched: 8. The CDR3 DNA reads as TGTGCCAGCAGTTCACCGACTAGCGAGAACTACGAGCAGTACTTC. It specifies CASSSPTSENYEQYF.

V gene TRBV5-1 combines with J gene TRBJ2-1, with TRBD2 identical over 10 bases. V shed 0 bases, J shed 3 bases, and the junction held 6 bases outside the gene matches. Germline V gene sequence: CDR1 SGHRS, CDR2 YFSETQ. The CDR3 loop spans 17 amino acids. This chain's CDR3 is CASSLGTLAGVYNEQFF. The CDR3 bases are TGCGCCAGCAGCTTGGGGACCCTAGCGGGAGTCTACAATGAGCAGTTCTTC.

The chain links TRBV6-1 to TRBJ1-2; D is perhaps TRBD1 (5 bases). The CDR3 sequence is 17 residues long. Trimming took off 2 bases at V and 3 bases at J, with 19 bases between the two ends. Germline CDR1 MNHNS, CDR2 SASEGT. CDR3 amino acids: CASSERVGAAVHYGYTF. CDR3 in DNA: TGTGCCAGCAGTGAAAGGGTCGGGGCGGCAGTCCACTATGGCTACACCTTC.

CDR3 sequence: CASRNRAKNIQYF. The CDR3 nucleotides read TGTGCCAGTAGAAACAGGGCCAAAAACATTCAGTACTTC. The V gene is TRBV19, the J gene TRBJ2-4, with D tentatively TRBD1 (5 bases). V lost 6 bases to trimming and J lost 1 base, with 7 bases between them. In germline, CDR1 is LNHDA, CDR2 SQIVND (reference sequence). The CDR3 is 13 residues long.

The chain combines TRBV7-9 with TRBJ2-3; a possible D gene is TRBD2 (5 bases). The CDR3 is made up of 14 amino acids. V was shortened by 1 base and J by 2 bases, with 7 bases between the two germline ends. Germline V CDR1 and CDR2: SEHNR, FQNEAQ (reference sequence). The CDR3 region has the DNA TGTGCCAGCAGCTTAGGGGAGTACACAGATACGCAGTATTTT. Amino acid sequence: CASSLGEYTDTQYF.

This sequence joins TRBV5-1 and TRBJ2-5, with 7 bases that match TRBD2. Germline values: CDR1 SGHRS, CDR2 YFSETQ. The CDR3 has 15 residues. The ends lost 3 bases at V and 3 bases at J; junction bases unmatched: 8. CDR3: CASSSYQGLEETQYF. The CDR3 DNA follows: TGCGCCAGCAGCTCCTACCAAGGACTAGAAGAGACCCAGTACTTC.

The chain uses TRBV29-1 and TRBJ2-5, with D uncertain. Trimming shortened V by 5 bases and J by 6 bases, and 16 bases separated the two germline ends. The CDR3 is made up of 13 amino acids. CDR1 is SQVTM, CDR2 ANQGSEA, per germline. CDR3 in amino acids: CSVRTVLRKTQYF. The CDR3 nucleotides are TGCAGCGTTCGGACCGTACTTCGAAAGACCCAGTACTTC.

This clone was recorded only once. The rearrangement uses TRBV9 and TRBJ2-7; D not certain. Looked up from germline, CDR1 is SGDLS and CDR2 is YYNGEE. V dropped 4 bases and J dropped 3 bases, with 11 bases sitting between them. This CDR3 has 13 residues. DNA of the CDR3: TGTGCCAGCAGCCCCCGACAAGACTACGAGCAGTACTTC. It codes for CASSPRQDYEQYF.

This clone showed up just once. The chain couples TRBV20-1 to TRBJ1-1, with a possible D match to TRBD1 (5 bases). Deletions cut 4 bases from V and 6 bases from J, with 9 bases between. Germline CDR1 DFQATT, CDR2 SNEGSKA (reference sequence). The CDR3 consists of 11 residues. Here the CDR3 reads CSATRESEAFF. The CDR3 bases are TGCAGTGCTACCAGGGAGTCTGAAGCTTTCTTT.

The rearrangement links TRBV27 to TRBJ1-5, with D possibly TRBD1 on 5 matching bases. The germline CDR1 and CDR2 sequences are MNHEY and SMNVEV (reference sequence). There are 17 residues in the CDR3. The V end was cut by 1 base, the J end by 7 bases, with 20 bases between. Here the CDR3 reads CASSLYAGTGQQQPQHF. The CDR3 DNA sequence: TGTGCCAGCAGTTTATATGCAGGTACAGGACAACAACAGCCCCAGCATTTT.

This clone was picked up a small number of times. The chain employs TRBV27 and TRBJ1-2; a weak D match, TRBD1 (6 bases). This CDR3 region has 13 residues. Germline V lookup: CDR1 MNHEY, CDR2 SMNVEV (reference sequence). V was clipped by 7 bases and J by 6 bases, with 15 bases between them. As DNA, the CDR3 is TGTGCCAGCACCCAAAACAGGGAACATGGCTACACCTTC. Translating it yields CASTQNREHGYTF.

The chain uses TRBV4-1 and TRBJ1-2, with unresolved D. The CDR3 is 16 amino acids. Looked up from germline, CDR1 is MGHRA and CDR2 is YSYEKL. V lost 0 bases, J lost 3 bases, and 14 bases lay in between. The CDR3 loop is CASSQDLTDADYGYTF. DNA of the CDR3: TGCGCCAGCAGCCAAGATCTGACGGACGCGGACTATGGCTACACCTTC.

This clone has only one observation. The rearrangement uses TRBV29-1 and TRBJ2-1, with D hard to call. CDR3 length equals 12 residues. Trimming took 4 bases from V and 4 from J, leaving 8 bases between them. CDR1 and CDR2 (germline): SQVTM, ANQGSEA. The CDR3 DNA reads TGCAGCGTTGGTGATTCTTACAATGAGCAGTTCTTC. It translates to CSVGDSYNEQFF.

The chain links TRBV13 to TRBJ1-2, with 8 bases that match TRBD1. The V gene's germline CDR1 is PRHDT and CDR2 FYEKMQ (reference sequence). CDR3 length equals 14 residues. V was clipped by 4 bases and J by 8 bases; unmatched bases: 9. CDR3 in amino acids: CASSSGQGVYGYTF. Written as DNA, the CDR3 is TGTGCCAGCAGCTCCGGACAGGGAGTCTACGGCTACACCTTC.

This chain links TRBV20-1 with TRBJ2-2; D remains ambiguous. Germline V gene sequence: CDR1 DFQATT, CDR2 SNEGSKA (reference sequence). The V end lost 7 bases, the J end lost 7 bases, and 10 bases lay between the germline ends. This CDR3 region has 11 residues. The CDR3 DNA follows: TGCAGTGTCCCCGAGTTCGGGGAGCTGTTTTTT. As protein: CSVPEFGELFF.

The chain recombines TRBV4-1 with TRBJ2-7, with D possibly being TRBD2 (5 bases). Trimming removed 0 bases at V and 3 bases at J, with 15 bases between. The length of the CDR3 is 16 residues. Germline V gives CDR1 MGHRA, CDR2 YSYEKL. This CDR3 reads CASSQDYSAARYEQYF. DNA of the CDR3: TGCGCCAGCAGCCAAGACTATTCAGCGGCCCGCTACGAGCAGTACTTC.

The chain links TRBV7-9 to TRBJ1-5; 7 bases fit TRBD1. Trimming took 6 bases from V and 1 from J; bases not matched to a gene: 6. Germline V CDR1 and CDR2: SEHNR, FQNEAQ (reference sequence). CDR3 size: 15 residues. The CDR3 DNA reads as TGTGCCAGCAGTTCAGGGGACAGAAGCAATCAGCCCCAGCATTTT. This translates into CASSSGDRSNQPQHF.

The CDR3 nucleotides are TGTGCCAGCAGTATCACAGGGTCAGTCCAGTACTTC. Translating it yields CASSITGSVQYF. The chain couples TRBV27 to TRBJ2-5, with D maybe TRBD1 (6 bases). The CDR3 extends over 12 amino acids. Germline assignment: CDR1 MNHEY and CDR2 SMNVEV (reference sequence). Between the trimmed V and J ends, which lost 5 bases and 10 bases, there was a span of 14 bases.

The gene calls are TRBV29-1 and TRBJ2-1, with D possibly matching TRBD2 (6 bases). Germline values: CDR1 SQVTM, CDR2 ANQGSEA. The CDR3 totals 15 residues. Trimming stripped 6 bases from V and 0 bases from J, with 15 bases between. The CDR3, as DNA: TGCAGCGTCGCGGGACGCTGGACCTCCTACAATGAGCAGTTCTTC. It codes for CSVAGRWTSYNEQFF.

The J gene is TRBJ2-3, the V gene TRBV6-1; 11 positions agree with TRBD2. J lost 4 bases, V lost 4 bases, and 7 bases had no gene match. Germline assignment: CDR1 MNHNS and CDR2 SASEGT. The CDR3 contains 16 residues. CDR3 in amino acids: CASSVEGLAVSDTQYF. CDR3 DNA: TGTGCCAGCAGTGTTGAGGGACTAGCGGTTTCAGATACGCAGTATTTT.

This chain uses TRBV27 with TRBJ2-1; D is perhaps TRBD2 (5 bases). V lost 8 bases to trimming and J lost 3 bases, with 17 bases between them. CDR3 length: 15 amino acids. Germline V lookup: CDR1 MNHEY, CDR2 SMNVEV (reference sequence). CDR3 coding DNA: TGTGCCAGCCGCCACAGCGGCGTAAACTACAATGAGCAGTTCTTC. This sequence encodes CASRHSGVNYNEQFF.

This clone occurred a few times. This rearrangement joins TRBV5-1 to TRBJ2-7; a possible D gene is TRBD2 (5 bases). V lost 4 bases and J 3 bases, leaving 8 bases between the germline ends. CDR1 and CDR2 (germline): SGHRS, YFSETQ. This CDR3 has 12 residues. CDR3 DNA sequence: TGCGCCAGCAGCGCTAGCTTCTACGAGCAGTACTTC. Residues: CASSASFYEQYF.

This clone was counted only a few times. This chain's CDR3 is CASSPDRWNYGYTF. Written as DNA, the CDR3 is TGTGCCAGTAGTCCCGACAGGTGGAACTATGGCTACACCTTC. V and J are TRBV19 and TRBJ1-2, with a possible D match to TRBD1 (6 bases). This CDR3 spans 14 amino acids. Per germline, CDR1 LNHDA and CDR2 SQIVND (reference sequence). Between the trimmed V and J ends, which lost 5 bases and 2 bases, there was a span of 12 bases.

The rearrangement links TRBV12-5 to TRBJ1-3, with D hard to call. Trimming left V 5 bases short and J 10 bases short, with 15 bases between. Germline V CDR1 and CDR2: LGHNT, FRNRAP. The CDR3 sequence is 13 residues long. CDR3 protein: CASGDGSSSTIYF. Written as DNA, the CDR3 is TGTGCTAGTGGTGACGGTTCTTCAAGTACCATATATTTT.

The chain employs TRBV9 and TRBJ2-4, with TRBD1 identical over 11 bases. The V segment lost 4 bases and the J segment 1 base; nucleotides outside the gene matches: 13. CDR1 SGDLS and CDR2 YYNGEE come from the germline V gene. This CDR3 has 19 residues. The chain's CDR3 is CASSPSGTGGFVAKNIQYF. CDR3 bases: TGTGCCAGCAGCCCCTCCGGGACAGGGGGTTTCGTGGCCAAAAACATTCAGTACTTC. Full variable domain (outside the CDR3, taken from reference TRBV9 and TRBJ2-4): DSGVTQTPKHLITATGQRVTLRCSPRSGDLSVYWYQQSLDQGLQFLIQYYNGEERAKGNILERFSAQQFPDLHSELNLSSLELGDSALYFCASSPSGTGGFVAKNIQYFGAGTRLSVL.

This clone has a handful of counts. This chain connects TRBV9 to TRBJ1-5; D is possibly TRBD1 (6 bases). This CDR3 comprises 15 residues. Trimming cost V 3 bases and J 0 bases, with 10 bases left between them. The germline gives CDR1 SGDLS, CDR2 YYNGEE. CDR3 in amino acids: CASSASTGSNQPQHF. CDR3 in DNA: TGTGCCAGCAGCGCATCGACAGGTAGCAATCAGCCCCAGCATTTT.